The entry that follows covers one T cell receptor (beta chain) sequence. Its antigen is unidentified. This record belongs to a study of blood T cells in healthy people across ages. Study results and limitations: Any changes in expanded clonotypes were possibly confounded, as donor CMV status remained unknown. Researchers judged that diversity estimates from one million T cells fell short of true values.

The CDR3 totals 12 residues. CDR1 is SGHTA, CDR2 FQGTGA, per germline. Trimming removed 5 bases at V and 12 bases at J, with 14 bases between. A sample-barcoded 5' primer and a J-beta primer mix were used in a second PCR of roughly 6 to 12 cycles. TCRdb reprocessed the 5' RACE reads via MiXCR and lists one record per CDR3 protein. The sample has some 860,000 distinct CDR3 sequences, approximately 60% seen once. The specimen sequenced was blood. This receptor was identified in a middle-aged man in good health. The chain combines TRBV7-3 with TRBJ2-1; a weak D match, TRBD1 (6 bases). This chain's CDR3 is CASSIDRSRQFF. For the CDR3, the DNA is TGTGCCAGCAGCATTGACAGGAGTCGGCAGTTCTTC. Combining the CDR3 with reference TRBV7-3 and TRBJ2-1 gives the whole variable domain GAGVSQTPSNKVTEKGKYVELRCDPISGHTALYWYRQSLGQGPEFLIYFQGTGAADDSGLPNDRFFAVRPEGSVSTLKIQRTERGDSAVYLCASSIDRSRQFFGPGTRLTVL.